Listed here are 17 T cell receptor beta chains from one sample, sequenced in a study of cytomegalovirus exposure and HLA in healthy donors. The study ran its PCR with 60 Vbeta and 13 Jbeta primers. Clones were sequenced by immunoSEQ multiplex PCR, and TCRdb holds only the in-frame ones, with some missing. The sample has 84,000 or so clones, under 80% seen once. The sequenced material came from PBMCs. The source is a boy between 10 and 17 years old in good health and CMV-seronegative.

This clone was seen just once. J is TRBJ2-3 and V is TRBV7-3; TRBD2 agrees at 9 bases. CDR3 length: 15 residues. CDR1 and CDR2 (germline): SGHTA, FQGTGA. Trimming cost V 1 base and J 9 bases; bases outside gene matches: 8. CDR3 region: CASSLRAGGQDTQYF. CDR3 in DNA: TGTGCCAGCAGCTTAAGGGCGGGAGGGCAAGACACGCAGTATTTT.

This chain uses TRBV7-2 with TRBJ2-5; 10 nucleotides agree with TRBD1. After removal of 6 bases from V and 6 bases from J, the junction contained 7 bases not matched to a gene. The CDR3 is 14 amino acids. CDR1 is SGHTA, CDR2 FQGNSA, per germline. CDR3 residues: CASRSTGGRQTQYF. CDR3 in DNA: TGTGCCAGCAGGTCGACAGGGGGCAGACAGACCCAGTACTTC.

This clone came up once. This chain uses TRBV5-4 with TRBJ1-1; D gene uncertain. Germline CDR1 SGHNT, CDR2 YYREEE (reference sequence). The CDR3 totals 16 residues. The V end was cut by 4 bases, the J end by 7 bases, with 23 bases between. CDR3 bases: TGTGCCAGCAGCCCGGACCCGCGTGGAGGTGGGGATGAAGCTTTCTTT. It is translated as CASSPDPRGGGDEAFF.

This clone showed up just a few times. The DNA for the CDR3 is TGTGCCAGCGAATCGCGGGGGGCGGACACCGGGGAGCTGTTTTTT. It translates to CASESRGADTGELFF. The chain uses TRBV28 and TRBJ2-2, with TRBD2 matching over 8 bases. Germline V CDR1 and CDR2: MDHEN, SYDVKM. The CDR3 has 15 amino acids. Trimming removed 8 bases from V and 3 bases from J; junction bases left unmatched: 8.

Here the CDR3 DNA reads TGTGCCATCAGTGGGTTCTCTTCGCAGGATGAGCAGTACTTC. This gives the protein CAISGFSSQDEQYF. This chain joins TRBV10-3 and TRBJ2-7; D not resolved. CDR3 length: 14 amino acids. V lost 4 bases, J lost 7 bases, and 17 bases lay in between. Germline V lookup: CDR1 ENHRY, CDR2 SYGVKD.

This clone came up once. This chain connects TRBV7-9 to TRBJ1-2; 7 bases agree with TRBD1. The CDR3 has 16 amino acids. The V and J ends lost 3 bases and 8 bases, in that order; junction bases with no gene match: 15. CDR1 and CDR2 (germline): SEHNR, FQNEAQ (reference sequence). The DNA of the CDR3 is TGTGCCAGCAGCTTTGTACAGGGGATAATTCTATGGGGCTACACCTTC. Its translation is CASSFVQGIILWGYTF.

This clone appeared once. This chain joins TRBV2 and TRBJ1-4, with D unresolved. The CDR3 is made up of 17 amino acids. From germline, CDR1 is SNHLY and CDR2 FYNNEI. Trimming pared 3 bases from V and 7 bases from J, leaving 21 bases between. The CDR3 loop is CASSDRSPGEEGEKLFF. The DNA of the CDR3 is TGTGCCAGCAGTGACCGTTCTCCCGGGGAGGAAGGTGAAAAACTGTTTTTT.

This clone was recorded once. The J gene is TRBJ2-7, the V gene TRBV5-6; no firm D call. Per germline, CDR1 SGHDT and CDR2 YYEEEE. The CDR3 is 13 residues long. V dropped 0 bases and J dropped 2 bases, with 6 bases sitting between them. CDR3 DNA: TGTGCCAGCAGCTTGGCGGTCCCCTACGAGCAGTACTTC. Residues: CASSLAVPYEQYF.

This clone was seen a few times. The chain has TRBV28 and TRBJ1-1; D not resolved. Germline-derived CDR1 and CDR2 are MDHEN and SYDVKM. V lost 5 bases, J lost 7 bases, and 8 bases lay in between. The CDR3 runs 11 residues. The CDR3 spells CASSEGGEAFF. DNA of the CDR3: TGTGCCAGCAGTGAGGGTGGTGAAGCTTTCTTT.

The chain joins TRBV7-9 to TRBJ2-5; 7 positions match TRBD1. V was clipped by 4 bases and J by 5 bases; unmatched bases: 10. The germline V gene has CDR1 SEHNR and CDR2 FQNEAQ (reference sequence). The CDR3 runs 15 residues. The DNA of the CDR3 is TGTGCCAGCAGCTCCCGGGGACAGATTAGGGAGACCCAGTACTTC. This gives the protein CASSSRGQIRETQYF.

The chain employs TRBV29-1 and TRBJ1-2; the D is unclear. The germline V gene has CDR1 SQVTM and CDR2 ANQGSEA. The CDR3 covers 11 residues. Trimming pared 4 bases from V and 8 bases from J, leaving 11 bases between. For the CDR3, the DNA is TGCAGCGTTGCCAGGCTCGACGGCTACACCTTC. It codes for CSVARLDGYTF.

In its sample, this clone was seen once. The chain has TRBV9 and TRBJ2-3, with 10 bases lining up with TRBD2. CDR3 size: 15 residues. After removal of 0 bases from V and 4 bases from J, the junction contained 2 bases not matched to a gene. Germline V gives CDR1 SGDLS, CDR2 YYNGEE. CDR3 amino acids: CASSVELAGSDTQYF. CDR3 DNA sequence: TGTGCCAGCAGCGTAGAACTAGCGGGATCAGATACGCAGTATTTT.

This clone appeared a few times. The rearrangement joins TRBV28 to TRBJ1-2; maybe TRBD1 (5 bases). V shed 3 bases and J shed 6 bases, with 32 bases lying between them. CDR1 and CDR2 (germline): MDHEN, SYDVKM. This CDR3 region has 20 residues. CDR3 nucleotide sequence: TGTGCCAGCAGTTTGCCCCCGACCTTAATATCAGGGATGGGTAGGGATGGCTACACCTTC. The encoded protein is CASSLPPTLISGMGRDGYTF.

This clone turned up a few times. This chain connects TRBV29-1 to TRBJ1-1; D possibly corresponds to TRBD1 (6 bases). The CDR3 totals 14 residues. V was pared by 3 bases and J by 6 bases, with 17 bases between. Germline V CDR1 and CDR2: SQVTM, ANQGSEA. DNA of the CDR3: TGCAGCGTTGAGCCCCACAGGGTACGCCCTGAAGCTTTCTTT. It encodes CSVEPHRVRPEAFF.

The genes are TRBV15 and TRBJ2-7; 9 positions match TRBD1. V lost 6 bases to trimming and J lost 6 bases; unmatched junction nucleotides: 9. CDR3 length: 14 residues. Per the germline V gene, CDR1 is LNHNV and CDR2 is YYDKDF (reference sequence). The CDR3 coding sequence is TGTGCCACCAGACGGGACAGGGAGGCGTCCGAGCAGTACTTC. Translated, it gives CATRRDREASEQYF.

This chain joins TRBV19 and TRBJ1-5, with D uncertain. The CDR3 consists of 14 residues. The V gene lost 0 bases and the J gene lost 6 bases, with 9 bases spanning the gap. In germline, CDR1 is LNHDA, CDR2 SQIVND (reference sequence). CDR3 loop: CASSIDIPRQPQHF. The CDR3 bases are TGTGCCAGTAGTATAGATATTCCCCGTCAGCCCCAGCATTTT.

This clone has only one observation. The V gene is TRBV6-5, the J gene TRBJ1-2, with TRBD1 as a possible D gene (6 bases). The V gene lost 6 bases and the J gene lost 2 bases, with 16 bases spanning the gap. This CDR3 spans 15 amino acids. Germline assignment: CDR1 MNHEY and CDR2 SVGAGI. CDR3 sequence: CASRAPGQLNYGYTF. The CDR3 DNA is TGTGCCAGCAGAGCACCCGGACAGTTAAACTATGGCTACACCTTC.